This T cell receptor (beta chain) was found in a study of T cell responses to AZD1222 COVID-19 vaccine. Study conclusions and caveats: No repertoire was sampled before or during the peak T cell response, only after it. Spike-specific TCR breadth and depth were elevated following two AZD1222 doses.

The CDR3 runs 16 residues. V was trimmed by 2 bases and J by 7 bases, leaving 20 bases between them. Germline CDR1 is LGHNA and CDR2 is YSLEER. With regard to this clone: As yet, its antigen is unknown.

Measured with immunoSEQ multiplex PCR; TCRdb has only the in-frame clones, and not every one. The sample records some 130,000 clones, about nine tenths being singletons. Sequencing was performed on peripheral blood, taken 28 days after the second AZD1222 dose. This TCR was recovered from an adult who received the AZD1222 COVID-19 vaccine. The rearrangement links TRBV4-3 to TRBJ2-5, with D uncertain. CDR3 in DNA: TGCGCCAGCAGCCAATCAATTTCGACAACCCCGGGGACCCAGTACTTC. It yields the protein CASSQSISTTPGTQYF.